Each of the 30 T cell receptor beta chains below was sequenced from the same sample in a study of T cell changes during pregnancy in multiple sclerosis. TCRdb keeps only in-frame clones here, not all; method: immunoSEQ multiplex PCR. The sample has about 52,000 clones; 85% to 95% are singletons. The source material was CD4+ T cells from peripheral blood mononuclear cells, sampled in the third trimester of pregnancy. These receptors all stem from a female donor with multiple sclerosis, enrolled in a pregnancy study.

The CDR3 bases are TGTGCCAGCAGCTTGACAGGGCCTGGAAACACCATATATTTT. It codes for CASSLTGPGNTIYF. This chain links TRBV7-3 with TRBJ1-3, with 7 bases aligning to TRBD1. Losses at the gene ends were 3 bases for V and 2 bases for J; bases not matched to a gene: 1. Per germline, CDR1 SGHTA and CDR2 FQGTGA. The CDR3 spans 14 residues.

The V gene is TRBV6-6, the J gene TRBJ1-2; weak D call: TRBD1 (5 bases). The germline V gene has CDR1 MNHNY and CDR2 SVGAGI (reference sequence). The germline V and J ends were trimmed by 6 bases and 0 bases, with 11 bases remaining between them. The CDR3 runs to 14 residues. The CDR3 sequence: CASRSGGANYGYTF. The CDR3 bases are TGTGCCAGCAGATCCGGGGGAGCTAACTATGGCTACACCTTC.

This chain uses TRBV6-5 with TRBJ2-1; 11 nucleotides agree with TRBD2. This CDR3 region has 15 residues. CDR1 and CDR2 from the germline V gene are MNHEY and SVGAGI. Unmatched junction bases numbered 6, after V lost 6 bases and J lost 5 bases. The CDR3 bases are TGTGCCAGCAGATTAAGACTAGCGGGAAACAATGAGCAGTTCTTC. Protein sequence: CASRLRLAGNNEQFF.

The chain recombines TRBV18 with TRBJ1-4; D unclear. CDR1 KGHSH and CDR2 LQKENI come from the germline V gene. CDR3 size: 18 residues. V was trimmed by 4 bases and J by 0 bases, leaving 18 bases between them. CDR3 loop: CASSLGAPGTTTNEKLFF. The CDR3 nucleotides read TGTGCCAGCTCACTTGGAGCCCCTGGAACCACAACTAATGAAAAACTGTTTTTT.

The chain employs TRBV19 and TRBJ2-7; 12 nucleotides agree with TRBD1. The CDR3 length is 14 residues. Germline V CDR1 and CDR2: LNHDA, SQIVND (reference sequence). J lost 6 bases, V lost 7 bases, and 7 bases had no gene match. The CDR3 DNA follows: TGTGCCAGTAACACCCGGGACAGGGGGCCCGAGCAGTACTTC. This codes for CASNTRDRGPEQYF.

This sequence joins TRBV6-6 and TRBJ2-7; TRBD1 matches at 9 bases. This CDR3 is 15 amino acids long. V shed 1 base, J shed 2 bases, and the junction held 3 bases outside the gene matches. The germline V gene encodes CDR1 MNHNY and CDR2 SVGAGI (reference sequence). The CDR3 region has the DNA TGTGCCAGCAGTTACTACGGACAGGGGACCTACGAGCAGTACTTC. It codes for CASSYYGQGTYEQYF.

The chain employs TRBV6-6 and TRBJ1-1; D may be TRBD1 (6 bases). V lost 10 bases, J lost 6 bases, and 18 bases lay in between. CDR1 and CDR2 from the germline V gene are MNHNY and SVGAGI (reference sequence). The CDR3 covers 13 residues. CDR3 nucleotide sequence: TGTGCCACTTCGGCTCAGGGGTCCGCTGAAGCTTTCTTT. Translated: CATSAQGSAEAFF.

The chain employs TRBV15 and TRBJ2-7, with 8 bases lining up with TRBD1. Germline CDR1 and CDR2: LNHNV and YYDKDF (reference sequence). V was pared by 0 bases and J by 3 bases, with 10 bases of the junction left unmatched. This CDR3 contains 17 residues. CDR3 DNA: TGTGCCACCAGCAGAGATTTTTCCGGGACAGGTAGCTACGAGCAGTACTTC. Its translation is CATSRDFSGTGSYEQYF. The whole variable domain, remainder taken from reference TRBV15 and TRBJ2-7, is DAMVIQNPRYQVTQFGKPVTLSCSQTLNHNVMYWYQQKSSQAPKLLFHYYDKDFNNEADTPDNFQSRRPNTSFCFLDIRSPGLGDTAMYLCATSRDFSGTGSYEQYFGPGTRLTVT.

The J gene is TRBJ2-1, the V gene TRBV10-3, with TRBD2 matching over 11 bases. The length of the CDR3 is 15 residues. With 4 bases clipped from V and 9 bases from J, the junction kept 8 bases outside the gene matches. Germline V gene data show CDR1 as ENHRY and CDR2 as SYGVKD. The CDR3 nucleotides read TGTGCCATCAGTGCCACTAGCGGGGGCGAAGGTGAGCAGTTCTTC. Translation gives CAISATSGGEGEQFF.

The chain recombines TRBV19 with TRBJ1-5; 7 positions match TRBD1. V dropped 4 bases and J dropped 6; count of bases not matched to a gene: 6. The CDR3 runs to 14 residues. Germline V gene lookup returns CDR1 LNHDA and CDR2 SQIVND (reference sequence). CDR3 coding DNA: TGTGCCAGTAGTACGACAGGGAACGGTCAGCCCCAGCATTTT. Protein sequence: CASSTTGNGQPQHF.

V usage is TRBV6-5 and J usage is TRBJ2-7; D is possibly TRBD2 (6 bases). V lost 0 bases to trimming and J lost 2 bases, with 11 bases between them. This CDR3 is built from 15 residues. Germline CDR1 MNHEY, CDR2 SVGAGI. The CDR3: CASSYSRDSAYEQYF. The CDR3 nucleotides are TGTGCCAGCAGTTACTCGCGGGACTCCGCCTACGAGCAGTACTTC.

V gene TRBV5-4 combines with J gene TRBJ2-2; D possibly corresponds to TRBD2 (6 bases). Trimming removed 1 base from V and 4 bases from J, with 8 bases in between. This CDR3 has 14 amino acids. Looked up from germline, CDR1 is SGHNT and CDR2 is YYREEE (reference sequence). The CDR3 region is CASSLPGLTGELFF. The CDR3 nucleotides read TGTGCCAGCAGCTTGCCGGGACTCACCGGGGAGCTGTTTTTT.

CDR3 nucleotides: TGTGCGGCAGGGTCTGGGGCCAACGTCCTGACTTTC. Its translation is CAAGSGANVLTF. The gene calls are TRBV30 and TRBJ2-6; weak D call: TRBD1 (5 bases). From germline, CDR1 is GTSNPN and CDR2 SVGIG (reference sequence). The CDR3 consists of 12 residues. Using reference TRBV30 and TRBJ2-6 for the parts outside the CDR3, the full variable domain is SQTIHQWPATLVQPVGSPLSLECTVEGTSNPNLYWYRQAAGRGLQLLFYSVGIGQISSEVPQNLSASRPQDRQFILSSKKLLLSDSGFYLCAAGSGANVLTFGAGSRLTVL.

The V call is TRBV7-2, the J call TRBJ1-2; 8 nucleotides match TRBD1. From germline, CDR1 is SGHTA and CDR2 FQGNSA. The CDR3 is made up of 16 amino acids. J lost 5 bases, V lost 5 bases, and 13 bases had no gene match. CDR3 nucleotide sequence: TGTGCCAGCAGCAAGGAACGAGACAGGGGAGGGTATGGCTACACCTTC. Translation: CASSKERDRGGYGYTF.

V usage is TRBV9 and J usage is TRBJ1-3, with 7 bases lining up with TRBD1. Germline lookup yields CDR1 SGDLS and CDR2 YYNGEE. The CDR3 extends over 17 amino acids. Germline trimming cut 0 bases from V and 0 bases from J; bases unmatched to any gene: 6. CDR3 region: CASSVVPGGSSGNTIYF. The CDR3 DNA is TGTGCCAGCAGCGTAGTTCCAGGGGGTAGCTCTGGAAACACCATATATTTT.

The chain couples TRBV29-1 to TRBJ2-2, with TRBD1 matching over 7 bases. V shed 4 bases and J 1 base; nucleotides not matched to a gene: 6. The CDR3 has 15 amino acids. In germline, CDR1 is SQVTM, CDR2 ANQGSEA. Here the CDR3 reads CSVAGDRQNTGELFF. The CDR3 DNA sequence: TGCAGCGTTGCCGGGGACAGACAGAACACCGGGGAGCTGTTTTTT.

This chain links TRBV25-1 with TRBJ2-5; TRBD1 matches at 7 bases. Germline loops: CDR1 MGHDK, CDR2 SYGVNS. This CDR3 contains 13 residues. J lost 1 base, V lost 5 bases, and 1 base had no gene match. The CDR3 region is CASSWTGQETQYF. The CDR3 DNA reads as TGTGCCAGCAGTTGGACAGGCCAAGAGACCCAGTACTTC.

The V gene is TRBV29-1, the J gene TRBJ1-2; 7 positions agree with TRBD1. From germline, CDR1 is SQVTM and CDR2 ANQGSEA. Unmatched junction bases numbered 2, after V lost 5 bases and J lost 2 bases. The CDR3 is made up of 12 amino acids. The CDR3 DNA follows: TGCAGCGTTCGGGACAGCAACTATGGCTACACCTTC. It translates to CSVRDSNYGYTF.

This CDR3 is CASSGGQADTQYF. CDR3 sequence (DNA): TGTGCCAGCAGCGGTGGACAAGCAGATACGCAGTATTTT. The chain carries TRBV7-2 and TRBJ2-3; tentatively, D is TRBD1 (5 bases). The length of the CDR3 is 13 residues. Trimming cost V 5 bases and J 4 bases, with 10 bases left between them. Germline V gene data show CDR1 as SGHTA and CDR2 as FQGNSA.

V is TRBV6-1 and J is TRBJ2-7, with D possibly matching TRBD1 (5 bases). The germline CDR1 and CDR2 sequences are MNHNS and SASEGT. CDR3 size: 15 residues. V lost 0 bases and J lost 5, with 14 bases in between. The CDR3 spells CASSEARAGFDEQYF. The CDR3 DNA reads TGTGCCAGCAGTGAAGCTAGGGCAGGGTTCGACGAGCAGTACTTC.

CDR3 sequence (DNA): TGTGCCAGCAGCCAACTGGGACTAGCGGGGTCCACAGATACGCAGTATTTT. Translated: CASSQLGLAGSTDTQYF. The V call is TRBV6-4, the J call TRBJ2-3, with 13 nucleotides matching TRBD2. Trimming removed 6 bases from V and 2 bases from J; junction bases left unmatched: 8. The germline V gene encodes CDR1 MRHNA and CDR2 SNTAGT. This CDR3 spans 17 amino acids.

The chain carries TRBV11-2 and TRBJ2-7, with TRBD1 matching over 9 bases. This CDR3 has 14 residues. V shed 5 bases and J 3 bases; nucleotides not matched to a gene: 5. Germline CDR1 is SGHAT and CDR2 is FQNNGV. This CDR3 is CASSRQGGFYEQYF. The DNA of the CDR3 is TGTGCCAGCAGCCGACAGGGGGGATTCTACGAGCAGTACTTC.

The chain joins TRBV28 to TRBJ1-5; 8 nucleotides line up with TRBD1. V was pared by 4 bases and J by 2 bases, with 7 bases of the junction left unmatched. The germline CDR1 and CDR2 sequences are MDHEN and SYDVKM. The CDR3 is 16 residues long. This chain's CDR3 is CASSSPGGGGNQPQHF. Written as DNA, the CDR3 is TGTGCCAGCAGTTCCCCAGGGGGCGGGGGCAATCAGCCCCAGCATTTT.

The chain recombines TRBV5-5 with TRBJ1-3, with 8 bases aligning to TRBD1. With V trimmed by 2 bases and J by 3 bases, 7 bases remained unmatched. This CDR3 spans 16 amino acids. Germline-derived CDR1 and CDR2 are SGHKS and YYEKEE (reference sequence). In DNA form, the CDR3 reads TGTGCCAGCAGCTTCCAGGGGGCAGTTGGTGGAAACACCATATATTTT. Its protein is CASSFQGAVGGNTIYF. The complete variable domain, with remaining parts taken from reference TRBV5-5 and TRBJ1-3, reads DAGVTQSPTHLIKTRGQQVTLRCSPISGHKSVSWYQQVLGQGPQFIFQYYEKEERGRGNFPDRFSARQFPNYSSELNVNALLLGDSALYLCASSFQGAVGGNTIYFGEGSWLTVV.

This sequence joins TRBV19 and TRBJ2-3; 7 nucleotides agree with TRBD1. Per the germline V gene, CDR1 is LNHDA and CDR2 is SQIVND (reference sequence). V lost 4 bases to trimming and J lost 1 base; unmatched junction nucleotides: 5. The CDR3 has 15 amino acids. The CDR3 coding sequence is TGTGCCAGTAGTACCAATACAGGGGGCACAGATACGCAGTATTTT. Protein sequence: CASSTNTGGTDTQYF.

The chain joins TRBV5-5 to TRBJ2-7, with 9 nucleotides matching TRBD1. Germline V gene lookup returns CDR1 SGHKS and CDR2 YYEKEE (reference sequence). The CDR3 has 17 amino acids. V lost 4 bases, J lost 3 bases, and 14 bases stayed unmatched. The CDR3: CASSPRRRDREIYEQYF. The CDR3 DNA is TGTGCCAGCAGCCCTCGAAGGCGGGACAGGGAGATCTACGAGCAGTACTTC.

The sample holds a few counts of this clone. The chain links TRBV18 to TRBJ1-1; D call uncertain. Trimming removed 3 bases from V and 1 base from J, with 12 bases in between. CDR1 is KGHSH, CDR2 LQKENI, per germline. This CDR3 is 15 amino acids long. The CDR3 sequence is CASSPLLAENTEAFF. CDR3 nucleotides: TGTGCCAGCTCACCGCTTTTGGCGGAGAACACTGAAGCTTTCTTT.

This rearrangement joins TRBV29-1 to TRBJ1-4; D unresolved. This CDR3 has 12 residues. Trimming removed 4 bases at V and 15 bases at J, with 18 bases between. Germline loops: CDR1 SQVTM, CDR2 ANQGSEA. The CDR3 protein is CSVVVGSERMFF. CDR3 DNA sequence: TGCAGCGTTGTCGTTGGGTCGGAGAGGATGTTTTTT.

V usage is TRBV30 and J usage is TRBJ2-7; tentatively, D is TRBD1 (5 bases). The V and J ends lost 2 bases and 1 base respectively, with 6 bases between them. CDR3 length equals 12 residues. Germline CDR1 and CDR2: GTSNPN and SVGIG (reference sequence). Written as DNA, the CDR3 is TGTGCCTGGAGTAAGGGGTCCTACGAGCAGTACTTC. It specifies CAWSKGSYEQYF. The full variable domain, its missing parts supplied by reference TRBV30 and TRBJ2-7, is SQTIHQWPATLVQPVGSPLSLECTVEGTSNPNLYWYRQAAGRGLQLLFYSVGIGQISSEVPQNLSASRPQDRQFILSSKKLLLSDSGFYLCAWSKGSYEQYFGPGTRLTVT.

The chain carries TRBV7-2 and TRBJ1-2, with D possibly matching TRBD1 (6 bases). This CDR3 has 13 amino acids. The germline V gene has CDR1 SGHTA and CDR2 FQGNSA. Trimming stripped 4 bases from V and 6 bases from J, with 12 bases between. CDR3 coding DNA: TGTGCCAGCAGCTCCCAACAGGGCAATGGCTACACCTTC. This sequence encodes CASSSQQGNGYTF.